This T cell receptor beta chain was observed in a study of blood T cell repertoires in COVID-19. Across the study: Researchers got acute and convalescent COVID-19 samples from the United States, Italy and Spain. Sources were T cells, B-cell-depleted T cells, or PBMCs; the material itself was cDNA or gDNA.

Measured with immunoSEQ multiplex PCR; TCRdb has only the in-frame clones, and not every one. The top ten hold approximately 7.6% of the sample, which has about 200,000 clones, about 80% seen once. Germline CDR1 and CDR2: SGHRS and YFSETQ. V shed 4 bases and J shed 0 bases, with 10 bases lying between them. The CDR3 has 14 residues. Cohort 3 donors counted as recovered after two negative PCRs, clearance, or resolved symptoms. This chain uses TRBV5-1 with TRBJ1-1; a possible D gene is TRBD1 (6 bases). The clonotype was recovered from a middle-aged man who had recovered from COVID-19. The source material was PBMCs or T cells enriched from blood (not recorded which). The CDR3 coding sequence is TGCGCCAGCAGCGTGGACAGAATGAACACTGAAGCTTTCTTT. Translated, it gives CASSVDRMNTEAFF.